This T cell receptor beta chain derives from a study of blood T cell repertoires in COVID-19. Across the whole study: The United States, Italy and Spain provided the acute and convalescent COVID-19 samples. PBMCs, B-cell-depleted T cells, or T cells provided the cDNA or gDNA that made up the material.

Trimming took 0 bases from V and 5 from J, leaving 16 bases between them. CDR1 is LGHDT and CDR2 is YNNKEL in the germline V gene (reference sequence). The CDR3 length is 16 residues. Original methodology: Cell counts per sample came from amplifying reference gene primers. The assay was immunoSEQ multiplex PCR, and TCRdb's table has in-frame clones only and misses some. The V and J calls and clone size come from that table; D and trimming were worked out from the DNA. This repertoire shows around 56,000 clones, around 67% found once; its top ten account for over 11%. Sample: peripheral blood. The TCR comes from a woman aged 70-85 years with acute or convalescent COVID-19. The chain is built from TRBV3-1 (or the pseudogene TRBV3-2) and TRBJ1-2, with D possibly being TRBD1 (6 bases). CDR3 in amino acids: CASSQDPQGRTYGYTF. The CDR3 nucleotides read TGTGCCAGCAGCCAAGATCCCCAGGGGAGAACATATGGCTACACCTTC.